This passage covers 18 T cell receptor beta chains from one sample sequenced in a study of OX40 agonist ivuxolimab in advanced cancers. The table came from immunoSEQ multiplex PCR; TCRdb's copy has only in-frame clones and leaves some out. The sample includes about 82,000 clones, 80% to 95% of them seen just once. The sequenced sample was CD4+ or CD8+ T cells sorted from blood, obtained in a trial of the OX40 agonist ivuxolimab. The receptor set was obtained from an adult with an advanced solid tumor such as melanoma, head and neck, liver or kidney cancer.

V and J are TRBV7-2 and TRBJ1-2; 7 bases are a match to TRBD1. V lost 5 bases to trimming and J lost 10 bases; unmatched junction nucleotides: 13. CDR3 length: 14 residues. Germline V gene sequence: CDR1 SGHTA, CDR2 FQGNSA. CDR3 protein: CASSPRQGGGDYTF. CDR3 sequence (DNA): TGTGCCAGCAGCCCGCGACAGGGTGGTGGAGACTACACCTTC.

The genes are TRBV2 and TRBJ2-2, with 9 bases that match TRBD1. J was trimmed by 0 bases and V by 6 bases; bases with no gene match: 5. This CDR3 is 16 amino acids long. Per the germline V gene, CDR1 is SNHLY and CDR2 is FYNNEI. This CDR3 is CASSLGQGTNTGELFF. The CDR3 DNA reads as TGTGCCAGCAGCCTGGGACAGGGCACGAACACCGGGGAGCTGTTTTTT.

The gene calls are TRBV18 and TRBJ1-2, with 7 nucleotides matching TRBD1. There are 13 residues in the CDR3. The V gene end was trimmed by 2 bases and the J gene end by 7 bases; junction bases not matched to a gene: 4. CDR1 and CDR2 from the germline V gene are KGHSH and LQKENI. CDR3 coding DNA: TGTGCCAGCTCACCAGGGAGGGGGCCTGGCTACACCTTC. This codes for CASSPGRGPGYTF.

The V and J genes are TRBV5-1 and TRBJ2-5; TRBD1 aligns across 8 bases. Matching the DNA end better, TRBJ2-7 makes the J call doubtful. Germline-derived CDR1 and CDR2 are SGHRS and YFSETQ. This CDR3 is built from 14 residues. The CDR3 protein is CASSLGTGAYEQYF. The CDR3 nucleotides read TGCGCCAGCAGCCTTGGGACAGGAGCCTACGAGCAGTACTTC.

The sample holds a few counts of this clone. V is TRBV19 and J is TRBJ2-5; D gene unclear. V was shortened by 3 bases and J by 5 bases, with 10 bases between the two germline ends. The germline V gene has CDR1 LNHDA and CDR2 SQIVND (reference sequence). This CDR3 is built from 13 residues. This CDR3 reads CASSIITGETQYF. The CDR3 bases are TGTGCCAGTAGTATTATAACTGGCGAGACCCAGTACTTC.

This chain links TRBV6-6 with TRBJ1-3; 10 nucleotides agree with TRBD1. CDR3 length: 15 residues. Losses at the gene ends were 5 bases for V and 5 bases for J; bases not matched to a gene: 6. Germline CDR1 is MNHNY and CDR2 is SVGAGI (reference sequence). CDR3 amino acids: CASSSPGQGRNTIYF. CDR3 DNA: TGTGCCAGCAGTAGCCCGGGACAGGGGAGAAACACCATATATTTT.

This clone is a singleton in its sample. DNA for the CDR3: TGTGCCAGTAGTATAGTGGGAGGAGGACGGCCCACTGAGCAGTTCTTC. The encoded protein is CASSIVGGGRPTEQFF. J is TRBJ2-1 and V is TRBV19, with TRBD2 as a possible D gene (6 bases). CDR1 LNHDA and CDR2 SQIVND come from the germline V gene (reference sequence). V lost 1 base and J 9 bases, leaving 19 bases between the germline ends. CDR3 length equals 16 residues.

Only a few counts were recorded for this clone. The chain employs TRBV7-9 and TRBJ1-2, with a possible D match to TRBD1 (5 bases). Per the germline V gene, CDR1 is SEHNR and CDR2 is FQNEAQ (reference sequence). V was clipped by 9 bases and J by 2 bases, with 19 bases between them. The CDR3 has 15 amino acids. CDR3 in DNA: TGTGCCAGTCAAGGGGCCCAGGCCCACAACTATGGCTACACCTTC. Translating it yields CASQGAQAHNYGYTF.

The chain carries TRBV2 and TRBJ1-2; no clear D. Trimming left V 4 bases short and J 7 bases short, with 13 bases between. The CDR3 totals 13 residues. Germline lookup yields CDR1 SNHLY and CDR2 FYNNEI. CDR3 bases: TGTGCCAGCAGTGTAATAGGGATCTCTGGCTACACCTTC. It encodes CASSVIGISGYTF.

This rearrangement joins TRBV14 to TRBJ2-7, with TRBD1 as a possible D gene (5 bases). This CDR3 region has 14 residues. Germline CDR1 reads SGHDN; CDR2 reads FVKESK. The V end was cut by 1 base, the J end by 3 bases, with 10 bases between. The CDR3 region is CASSQVQGGYEQYF. The DNA of the CDR3 is TGTGCCAGCAGCCAAGTGCAGGGTGGCTACGAGCAGTACTTC.

The rearrangement uses TRBV18 and TRBJ2-1, with 13 bases identical to TRBD2. The CDR3 is 17 residues long. V shed 4 bases and J 4 bases; nucleotides not matched to a gene: 7. The V gene's germline CDR1 is KGHSH and CDR2 LQKENI. The DNA of the CDR3 is TGTGCCAGCTCACTAAGACTAGCGGGAGGCTGGTACAATGAGCAGTTCTTC. This codes for CASSLRLAGGWYNEQFF.

The V gene is TRBV19, the J gene TRBJ1-2; no definite D call. The CDR3 runs to 13 residues. The germline gives CDR1 LNHDA, CDR2 SQIVND (reference sequence). V gave up 6 bases and J gave up 4 bases, with 12 bases separating them. The CDR3 here is CASRNLGSYGYTF. Written as DNA, the CDR3 is TGTGCCAGTAGAAATCTGGGGTCCTATGGCTACACCTTC.

The chain has TRBV30 and TRBJ1-4; a possible D gene is TRBD1 (5 bases). The CDR3 length is 13 residues. The V and J ends lost 3 bases and 6 bases respectively, with 11 bases between them. Germline CDR1 reads GTSNPN; CDR2 reads SVGIG (reference sequence). The CDR3 sequence is CAWSRQMDEKLFF. The CDR3 DNA is TGTGCCTGGAGCCGACAGATGGATGAAAAACTGTTTTTT.

The rearrangement joins TRBV5-1 to TRBJ1-4; the match to TRBD1 covers 8 bases. The CDR3 is 15 amino acids. Trimming removed 4 bases from V and 8 bases from J; junction bases left unmatched: 10. Looked up from germline, CDR1 is SGHRS and CDR2 is YFSETQ. The CDR3 nucleotides read TGCGCCAGCAGCCCGTCAGCAGGGGGCATGGAAAAACTGTTTTTT. Protein sequence: CASSPSAGGMEKLFF.

In its sample, this clone was seen once. This sequence joins TRBV6-6 and TRBJ2-7, with D uncertain. The V gene lost 3 bases and the J gene lost 6 bases, with 9 bases spanning the gap. The CDR3 is made up of 12 amino acids. CDR1 is MNHNY, CDR2 SVGAGI, per germline (reference sequence). The CDR3 region is CASSYRSSEQYF. CDR3 bases: TGTGCCAGCAGTTATCGATCGTCCGAGCAGTACTTC.

V and J are TRBV9 and TRBJ2-7; D unclear. Germline-derived CDR1 and CDR2 are SGDLS and YYNGEE. Trimming removed 0 bases from V and 3 bases from J, with 13 bases in between. CDR3 length: 15 residues. CDR3 protein: CASSVDSSSGYEQYF. In nucleotides, the CDR3 is TGTGCCAGCAGCGTAGATAGCTCGTCTGGCTACGAGCAGTACTTC. Combining the CDR3 with reference TRBV9 and TRBJ2-7 gives the whole variable domain DSGVTQTPKHLITATGQRVTLRCSPRSGDLSVYWYQQSLDQGLQFLIQYYNGEERAKGNILERFSAQQFPDLHSELNLSSLELGDSALYFCASSVDSSSGYEQYFGPGTRLTVT.

The rearrangement uses TRBV10-3 and TRBJ2-1; 9 bases are a match to TRBD1. Trimming removed 7 bases from V and 6 bases from J; junction bases left unmatched: 7. The length of the CDR3 is 14 residues. Germline V gene sequence: CDR1 ENHRY, CDR2 SYGVKD. CDR3 coding DNA: TGTGCCATCATGGTCGGGACAGGGCTCAATGAGCAGTTCTTC. Its protein product is CAIMVGTGLNEQFF.

V usage is TRBV9 and J usage is TRBJ2-7, with D perhaps matching TRBD1 (6 bases). Per germline, CDR1 SGDLS and CDR2 YYNGEE. The CDR3 totals 14 residues. The V and J ends lost 4 bases and 6 bases respectively, with 17 bases between them. The CDR3: CASSLTGRPGEQYF. CDR3 DNA: TGTGCCAGCAGCCTTACAGGGCGCCCCGGCGAGCAGTACTTC. Full variable domain (outside the CDR3, taken from reference TRBV9 and TRBJ2-7): DSGVTQTPKHLITATGQRVTLRCSPRSGDLSVYWYQQSLDQGLQFLIQYYNGEERAKGNILERFSAQQFPDLHSELNLSSLELGDSALYFCASSLTGRPGEQYFGPGTRLTVT.